This T cell receptor (beta chain) derives from a study of human T cells and chemical hapten exposure. CDR3 length equals 10 residues. Time point indicated: patch test 1, 2 weeks after DPC sensitization. The sample's treatment: therapeutic diphenylcyclopropenone sensitization with weekly scalp DPC. Study-wide results and caveats: No change in TCRs above 1 in 1000 frequency was produced by DPC sensitization.

Of note for this clonotype: As yet, its antigen is unknown. A junction boundary mismatches the germline segment, possibly from a read error.

Each CDR3 protein gets one entry after TCRdb re-called the RACE reads with MiXCR. The sample records over 95,000 distinct CDR3 sequences, around an eighth being singletons. This sequence joins TRBV12-3 or TRBV12-4 and TRBJ1-2; D gene uncertain. The sample in question was whole blood, obtained in connection with sensitization to the hapten diphenylcyclopropenone (DPC). This clonotype was obtained from a woman in her thirties or forties with alopecia areata. Some clones in this sample may be carry-over from other donors' samples. The CDR3 sequence: CASSIRKRIF. The CDR3 bases are TGTGCCAGCAGCATACGTAAGAGGATCTTC.